This is a list of T cell receptor beta chains from one sample in a study of cytomegalovirus exposure and HLA in healthy donors. Sequencing used immunoSEQ multiplex PCR; TCRdb keeps in-frame clones, though not all of them. This sample has about 120,000 clones, with 83% found just once. Sample: PBMCs. These receptors were taken from a man aged 18-30 years in good health and CMV-seropositive. Both conserved end residues are part of each CDR3. D genes are given only for firm matches. Expanded clones get a size class; other rows say once, few or many, or leave the size out.

TGTGCCAGCAGCGTAAGCTCAAACACTGAAGCTTTCTTT,CASSVSSNTEAFF,TRBJ1-1,-,-,TRBV9
TGTGCCAGCAGTTTACGCGAGCAGTACTTC,CASSLREQYF,TRBJ2-7,-,-,TRBV27
TGTGCCAGTAGTATAGGGACAGGGGGCAATCAGCCCCAGCATTTT,CASSIGTGGNQPQHF,TRBJ1-5,-,TRBD1,TRBV19
TGTGCCATCAGTGGAGGAGGAACCTATGGCTACACCTTC,CAISGGGTYGYTF,TRBJ1-2,-,-,TRBV10-3
TGTGCCATCAGTGGTATGAGCTCCTATAATTCACCCCTCCACTTT,CAISGMSSYNSPLHF,TRBJ1-6,-,-,TRBV10-3
TGTGCCAGCAGCTTAGACGGGGGGAACACTGAAGCTTTCTTT,CASSLDGGNTEAFF,TRBJ1-1,-,-,TRBV7-6
TGTGCCAGCAGCCCCATCACCGACTCCCACACAGATACGCAGTATTTT,CASSPITDSHTDTQYF,TRBJ2-3,-,-,TRBV7-6
TGCAGCGTTAGGGGACTAGCGGGACGCACAGATACGCAGTATTTT,CSVRGLAGRTDTQYF,TRBJ2-3,-,TRBD2,TRBV29-1
TGTGCCAGTAGTATGGCCCAAAGACAGGGCGAGCAGTACTTC,CASSMAQRQGEQYF,TRBJ2-7,-,TRBD1,TRBV19
TGTGCCAGCAGCAAGAACAGAAAGGATTATAGCAATCAGCCCCAGCATTTT,CASSKNRKDYSNQPQHF,TRBJ1-5,-,-,TRBV21-1
TGTGCCAGCAGCGGGGGGGCTAAGAATGAGCAGTTCTTC,CASSGGAKNEQFF,TRBJ2-1,-,-,TRBV11-3
TGTGCCAGCAGCTTGCTGGGGCAGGGCAATCAGCCCCAGCATTTT,CASSLLGQGNQPQHF,TRBJ1-5,-,-,TRBV5-5
TGTGCCAGCAGCTTAGAAGGGAGAACCGGGGAGCTGTTTTTT,CASSLEGRTGELFF,TRBJ2-2,-,-,TRBV7-8
TGTGCCAGCAGCCTTAAGGGGGTGGGGGATCAGCCCCAGCATTTT,CASSLKGVGDQPQHF,TRBJ1-5,few,-,TRBV16
TGCGCCAGCAGCTTGGGAAGTACGAGCACTGAAGCTTTCTTT,CASSLGSTSTEAFF,TRBJ1-1,-,-,TRBV5-1
TGCGCCAGCAGCTTGGAGGGGTCCGTCAATCAGCCCCAGCATTTT,CASSLEGSVNQPQHF,TRBJ1-5,-,-,TRBV5-1
TGTGCCAGCAGCTTCGGACAGGGGGCCGGCTACGAGCAGTACTTC,CASSFGQGAGYEQYF,TRBJ2-7,-,TRBD1,TRBV11-2
TGCGCCAGCAGCTGGGACAGGGGGGATGGCTACACCTTC,CASSWDRGDGYTF,TRBJ1-2,-,TRBD1,TRBV5-1
TGTGCCACCAGCAGAGGCGGGGGTCGGAATGAAAAACTGTTTTTT,CATSRGGGRNEKLFF,TRBJ1-4,-,-,TRBV15
TGCAGCGTTGAAGACTATGGGCAGTACTATGGCTACACCTTC,CSVEDYGQYYGYTF,TRBJ1-2,few,-,TRBV29-1
TGTGCCAGCTCATTCACTTGGACAGGGACGAACACTGAAGCTTTCTTT,CASSFTWTGTNTEAFF,TRBJ1-1,-,TRBD1,TRBV18
TGTGCCCTACAGGGGGGGAACTATGGCTACACCTTC,CALQGGNYGYTF,TRBJ1-2,-,TRBD1,TRBV28
TGTGCCATCAGGCTACAGGGGGCGCGGGAAGAGCAGTACTTC,CAIRLQGAREEQYF,TRBJ2-7,-,TRBD1,TRBV10-3
TGTGCCTCCAACCTACCGGGGAGTGATCAGCCCCAGCATTTT,CASNLPGSDQPQHF,TRBJ1-5,-,-,TRBV19
TGCAGCGTCAAAAGGCCGTCCGGGACACCGACTAGCGGGGGGTCCGAGCAGTACTTC,CSVKRPSGTPTSGGSEQYF,TRBJ2-7,-,TRBD2,TRBV29-1
TGTGCCAGCAGCAGGACAGGGTGGAACACTGAAGCTTTCTTT,CASSRTGWNTEAFF,TRBJ1-1,-,TRBD1,TRBV11-1
TGTGCCAGCAGTCCTCCCTCAGGATATGGCTACACCTTC,CASSPPSGYGYTF,TRBJ1-2,-,-,TRBV27
TGTGCCAGTAGTATAGCCTTCGGGACACCAGATACGCAGTATTTT,CASSIAFGTPDTQYF,TRBJ2-3,few,-,TRBV19
TGCGCCAGCAGCCAAGATAAGGGCAGGGGGCTCTACGAGCAGTACTTC,CASSQDKGRGLYEQYF,TRBJ2-7,-,TRBD1,TRBV4-1
TGTGCCAGTAGTGGGCGGGGGACAGGGCAGAACGAGCAGTACTTC,CASSGRGTGQNEQYF,TRBJ2-7,-,TRBD1,TRBV19
TGTGCCAGCAGCTTTAACCCCTCCCGGACAGGGTCTATTAATTCACCCCTCCACTTT,CASSFNPSRTGSINSPLHF,TRBJ1-6,-,TRBD1,TRBV7-2
TGTGCCAGCAGCAAAGAGGGACAGGGCAGGAGCACTGAAGCTTTCTTT,CASSKEGQGRSTEAFF,TRBJ1-1,-,-,TRBV21-1
TGTGCCAGCAGCTCGGACACGAACACCGGGGAGCTGTTTTTT,CASSSDTNTGELFF,TRBJ2-2,-,-,TRBV7-3
TGTGCCAGTATTGCAGGGCGAGCTTTCTTT,CASIAGRAFF,TRBJ1-1,-,-,TRBV19
TGTGCCAGCAGCTTGAACTCTGTCATAGCCTATGGCTACACCTTC,CASSLNSVIAYGYTF,TRBJ1-2,few,-,TRBV5-8
TGTGCCAGCAGCTCCCCGGGGGAGGCCGGCCGGGGCTACACCTTC,CASSSPGEAGRGYTF,TRBJ1-2,-,-,TRBV7-9
TGTGCCATCAGTGAAAAGGAGGGGACGAGCACAGATACGCAGTATTTT,CAISEKEGTSTDTQYF,TRBJ2-3,-,-,TRBV10-3
TGTGCCTGCACTAGCGGGAGCTACGAGCAGTACTTC,CACTSGSYEQYF,TRBJ2-7,-,TRBD2,TRBV30
TGTGCCATCAGTGACCCCCCTGGAGGGTCTGAAGCTTTCTTT,CAISDPPGGSEAFF,TRBJ1-1,-,-,TRBV10-3
TGCGCCAGCAGCTTGGTGGGGGGGGTGGCCAATGGCTACACCTTC,CASSLVGGVANGYTF,TRBJ1-2,-,-,TRBV5-1
TGCGCCAGCAGCTTGGGAACGCCCGAGAGCAATGAGCAGTTCTTC,CASSLGTPESNEQFF,TRBJ2-1,once,-,TRBV5-1
TGTGCCAGCAGCCCCCGGACCGGGACAGAGCTCTCTGGGGCCAACGTCCTGACTTTC,CASSPRTGTELSGANVLTF,TRBJ2-6,-,TRBD1,TRBV7-6
TGCGCCAGCAGCTTGAGGGGTGGCGGGGGCGCTGATTATGGCTACACCTTC,CASSLRGGGGADYGYTF,TRBJ1-2,-,-,TRBV5-1
TGTGCCAGCAGCAATCACCGGGACAGTTTTCCCTCTGGAAACACCATATATTTT,CASSNHRDSFPSGNTIYF,TRBJ1-3,-,TRBD1,TRBV11-2
TGTGCCACCAGGAAGGGGTCTGGGGCCAACGTCCTGACTTTC,CATRKGSGANVLTF,TRBJ2-6,-,-,TRBV15
TGTGCCAGCAGTACGCACAGGGGGCAGGAAGCTTTCTTT,CASSTHRGQEAFF,TRBJ1-1,-,TRBD1,TRBV27
TGTGCCAGCAAATCCGATCGGACAGCGGCCTACGAGCAGTACTTC,CASKSDRTAAYEQYF,TRBJ2-7,-,-,TRBV6-5
TGTGCCTCCAGACAGGCCCTATCAACTAATGAAAAACTGTTTTTT,CASRQALSTNEKLFF,TRBJ1-4,-,-,TRBV6-5
TGCGCCAGCAGCCAAGTGGTGGGGGGCACTGAAGCTTTCTTT,CASSQVVGGTEAFF,TRBJ1-1,-,-,TRBV4-1
TGTGCCAGCCTTACAGCGGTCGGAGGCTACACCTTC,CASLTAVGGYTF,TRBJ1-2,-,-,TRBV28
TGCGCCAGCAGCTTGTCTGAGGCCACCTATAATTCACCCCTCCACTTT,CASSLSEATYNSPLHF,TRBJ1-6,-,-,TRBV5-1
TGTGCCAGCAGCCTCCGACAGGGGAACACTGAAGCTTTCTTT,CASSLRQGNTEAFF,TRBJ1-1,-,TRBD1,TRBV7-2
TGTGCCAGTAGTATAGGGGCGACAAGCTACGAGCAGTACTTC,CASSIGATSYEQYF,TRBJ2-7,-,-,TRBV19
TGTGCCAGCAGTCAAGGACGCCCGGGAGGGTATCAGCCCCAGCATTTT,CASSQGRPGGYQPQHF,TRBJ1-5,-,-,TRBV28